Following are 4 T cell receptor beta chains from one sample sequenced in a study of T cell changes during pregnancy in multiple sclerosis. Using immunoSEQ multiplex PCR, the repertoire was profiled, and TCRdb retains in-frame clones only, with some absent. The sample includes about 25,000 clones, approximately 86% of them seen just once. Source: CD8+ T cells from peripheral blood mononuclear cells, taken in the first trimester of pregnancy. These receptors were obtained from a female donor in good health, enrolled as a control in a pregnancy study.

The CDR3 DNA sequence: TGTGCCAGCAGCCTCCTCCCCTACAATGAGCAGTTCTTC. Translated, it gives CASSLLPYNEQFF. This sequence joins TRBV11-3 and TRBJ2-1; no clear D. The CDR3 loop spans 13 amino acids. Trimming took 5 bases from V and 2 from J, leaving 7 bases between them. Germline assignment: CDR1 SGHNT and CDR2 YENEEA.

The chain has TRBV4-1 and TRBJ2-1; 12 bases line up with TRBD2. The V segment lost 2 bases and the J segment 8 bases; nucleotides outside the gene matches: 7. CDR1 is MGHRA, CDR2 YSYEKL, per germline. This CDR3 comprises 16 residues. CDR3 DNA: TGCGCCAGCAGCCAACGAACTAGCGGGGGGCTGGATGAGCAGTTCTTC. It translates to CASSQRTSGGLDEQFF.

This sequence joins TRBV28 and TRBJ1-5; D is uncertain. CDR1 and CDR2 (germline): MDHEN, SYDVKM. CDR3 length equals 14 residues. Trimming removed 4 bases at V and 0 bases at J, with 7 bases between. CDR3 region: CASSSVDSNQPQHF. The CDR3 nucleotides are TGTGCCAGCAGTTCGGTTGATAGCAATCAGCCCCAGCATTTT.

A word on this clone: At one of its ends the junction is not consistent with the germline gene, which may arise from a read error. V is TRBV7-9 and J is TRBJ1-2, with D tentatively TRBD1 (5 bases). The CDR3 is 17 residues long. Germline V gives CDR1 SEHNR, CDR2 FQNEAQ (reference sequence). The CDR3 region is CASTLGEGGFSNYGYTF. CDR3 bases: TGTGCCAGCACCTTAGGGGAGGGCGGTTTTTCTAACTATGGCTACACCTTC.